This T cell receptor (beta chain) derives from a study of glioma-infiltrating T cells (dated by TCRdb to 2016 to 2017). Notes on the research overall: Sequencing of TCR alpha- and beta-chain repertoires was performed on glioma tissue, on non-neoplastic brain tissue, and on matched peripheral blood mononuclear cells. Three low-grade glioma patients, seven to nine primary glioblastoma patients, and three non-glioma patients who contributed non-neoplastic brain tissue made up the paired cohort. To gauge divergence between tissue and blood T-cell populations, every tissue-infiltrating repertoire was compared against the peripheral blood repertoire from the same patient. Broad study findings and their caveats: Very few CDR3 sequences were shared between tissue and blood, attributed to high CDR3 diversity and limited sampling. Small numbers underpinned the group comparisons: 8 or 9 glioblastoma patients, three low-grade glioma patients and three non-neoplastic patients. VJ-independent divergence between tissue and blood was below expectation in non-neoplastic patients but above expectation in all gliomas, especially low-grade gliomas.

This clonotype was counted only a few times. Its recognized antigen is unknown. One base away there is no much larger clone; base qualities are not given. The iRepertoire nested amplicon-rescue multiplex PCR (arm-PCR) platform was used to amplify TCR alpha and beta CDR3 regions from RNA. The input for one-step reverse transcription and amplification was about 95-450 ng of tissue mRNA or PBMC total RNA. Following bead purification, Illumina adapters were added through a secondary multiplex PCR, and the libraries were then gel-purified between 200 and 400 bp. Demultiplexing relied on internal 6-nucleotide barcodes carried by the libraries. Libraries were sequenced on an Illumina MiSeq with 2x220 or 2x250 nucleotide paired-end reads. The original methods were these. FLASH 1.2.11 was used to merge paired reads, and BWA-MEM then aligned the reads to the GRCh37 human genome before TRA and TRB reads were extracted. An IMGT-derived reference of cassette sequences and CDR3 motifs, with pseudogenes included, was used for V and J assignment. Three-frame translation of reads was performed, and productive CDR3s were defined as those with a C...FGXG motif and no stop codons. A clonotype was defined as a unique combination of a V-J cassette pair and a CDR3 amino acid sequence. Reads were filtered by Hamming distance, thresholded by each sample's sequence error rate in mapped regions. TCRdb applied fastp at Q25 and MiXCR to the public reads, then kept only in-frame beta chains. When rows share a CDR3 protein, they turn into one entry using the most common DNA and genes. TCRdb, not the original authors, processed these V and J calls. Across this sample there are over 120,000 distinct CDR3 sequences, with approximately 39% seen only once. The ten biggest clones cover over 15% of the sample.

The trim is 1 base for V and 8 bases for J, with a gap of 12 bases between the germline ends. CDR1 and CDR2 are drawn from the germline V gene (reference sequence): LGHDT, YNNKEL. The CDR3 goes from the cysteine to the phenylalanine over 14 residues. The retained sequence is limited to the CDR3, 42 bases, with the frame set at the first base. The chain was built from TRBV3-1 and TRBJ2-1; confidence is insufficient to name the D gene. This TCR derives from a human donor with low-grade glioma or glioblastoma, undergoing nonglioma brain surgery, or in good health (not recorded which). What was sequenced was glioma tissue, nonneoplastic brain tissue, or PBMCs (not recorded which). The DNA sequence is as follows: TGTGCCAGCAGCCAAGTGCGGAGCGCCTATGAGCAGTTCTTC. Its product reads: CASSQVRSAYEQFF.